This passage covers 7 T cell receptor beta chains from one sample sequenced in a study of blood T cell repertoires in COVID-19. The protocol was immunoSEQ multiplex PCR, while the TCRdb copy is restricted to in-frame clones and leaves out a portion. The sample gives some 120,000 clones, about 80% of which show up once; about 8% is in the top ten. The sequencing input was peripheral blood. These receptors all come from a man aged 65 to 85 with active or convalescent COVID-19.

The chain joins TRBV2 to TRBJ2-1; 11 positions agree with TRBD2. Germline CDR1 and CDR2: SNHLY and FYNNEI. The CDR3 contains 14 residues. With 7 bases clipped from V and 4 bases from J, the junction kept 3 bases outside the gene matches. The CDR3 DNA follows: TGTGCCAGCATGCGGACTAGCGGGTACAATGAGCAGTTCTTC. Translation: CASMRTSGYNEQFF.

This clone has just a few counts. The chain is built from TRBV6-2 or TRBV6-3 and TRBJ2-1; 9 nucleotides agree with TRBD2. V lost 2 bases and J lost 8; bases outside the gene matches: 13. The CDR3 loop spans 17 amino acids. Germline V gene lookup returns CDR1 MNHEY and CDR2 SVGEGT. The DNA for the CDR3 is TGTGCCAGCAGTTACAGAATCGGCGGGAGGGCCCGGGATGAGCAGTTCTTC. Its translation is CASSYRIGGRARDEQFF.

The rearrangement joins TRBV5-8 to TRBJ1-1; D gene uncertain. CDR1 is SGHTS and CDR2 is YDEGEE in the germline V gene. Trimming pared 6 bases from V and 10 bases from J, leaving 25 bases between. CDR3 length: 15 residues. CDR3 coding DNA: TGTGCCAGCACCGATAGGATGCGAGGGCGGGTGGGAGCTTTCTTT. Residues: CASTDRMRGRVGAFF.

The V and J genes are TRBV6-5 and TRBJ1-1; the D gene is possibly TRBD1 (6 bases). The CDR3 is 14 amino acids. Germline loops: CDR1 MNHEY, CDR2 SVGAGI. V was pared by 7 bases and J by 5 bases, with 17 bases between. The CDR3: CASTLTGSRTEAFF. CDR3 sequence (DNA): TGTGCCAGCACCCTAACAGGGTCAAGGACTGAAGCTTTCTTT.

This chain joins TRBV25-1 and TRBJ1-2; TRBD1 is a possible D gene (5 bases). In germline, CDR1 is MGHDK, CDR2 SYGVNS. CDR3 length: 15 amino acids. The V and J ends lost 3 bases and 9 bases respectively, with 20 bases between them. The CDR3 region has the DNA TGTGCCAGCAGTGAGGGGGGACCCGAGATAATCCGCTACACCTTC. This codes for CASSEGGPEIIRYTF.

CDR3 amino acids: CASSPGGKETQYF. For the CDR3, the DNA is TGTGCCAGCAGTCCAGGGGGTAAGGAGACCCAGTACTTC. This rearrangement joins TRBV12-3 or TRBV12-4 to TRBJ2-5; 7 bases are a match to TRBD1. There are 13 residues in the CDR3. The J segment lost 5 bases and the V segment lost 5 bases, leaving 5 bases of the junction unmatched.

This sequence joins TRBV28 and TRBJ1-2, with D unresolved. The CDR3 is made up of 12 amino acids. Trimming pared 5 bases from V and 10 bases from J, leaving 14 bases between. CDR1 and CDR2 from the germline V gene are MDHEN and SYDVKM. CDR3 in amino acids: CASSTTDGLYTF. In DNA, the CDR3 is TGTGCCAGCAGTACGACCGACGGACTCTACACCTTC.